This TCR beta chain was profiled in a study of T cell responses to AZD1222 COVID-19 vaccine. Findings and caveats of the study: Increased Spike-specific TCR breadth and depth were observed after two AZD1222 doses. The span of vaccine-associated CD4 TCRs extended across spike, with dominance at 160-218 and 743-854. Females made up more of the donors, who were largely white British, and clonal diversity may have come out too low.

The CDR3 is 16 residues long. V lost 3 bases and J 2 bases, leaving 14 bases between the germline ends. Germline CDR1 reads KGHSH; CDR2 reads LQKENI. A note on this clone: What it binds is unknown.

The protocol was immunoSEQ multiplex PCR, while the TCRdb copy is restricted to in-frame clones and leaves out a portion. The data hold more than 85,000 clones, with 80% to 90% observed a single time. This TCR came from an adult who received the AZD1222 COVID-19 vaccine. V usage is TRBV18 and J usage is TRBJ1-3; D is possibly TRBD1 (5 bases). The sample here was peripheral blood, taken 28 days after the second AZD1222 dose. Here the CDR3 reads CASSPVGDSTGNTIYF. The CDR3 region has the DNA TGTGCCAGCTCACCCGTAGGAGACAGTACTGGAAACACCATATATTTT. Drawing the rest from reference TRBV18 and TRBJ1-3, the complete variable domain is NAGVMQNPRHLVRRRGQEARLRCSPMKGHSHVYWYRQLPEEGLKFMVYLQKENIIDESGMPKERFSAEFPKEGPSILRIQQVVRGDSAAYFCASSPVGDSTGNTIYFGEGSWLTVV.